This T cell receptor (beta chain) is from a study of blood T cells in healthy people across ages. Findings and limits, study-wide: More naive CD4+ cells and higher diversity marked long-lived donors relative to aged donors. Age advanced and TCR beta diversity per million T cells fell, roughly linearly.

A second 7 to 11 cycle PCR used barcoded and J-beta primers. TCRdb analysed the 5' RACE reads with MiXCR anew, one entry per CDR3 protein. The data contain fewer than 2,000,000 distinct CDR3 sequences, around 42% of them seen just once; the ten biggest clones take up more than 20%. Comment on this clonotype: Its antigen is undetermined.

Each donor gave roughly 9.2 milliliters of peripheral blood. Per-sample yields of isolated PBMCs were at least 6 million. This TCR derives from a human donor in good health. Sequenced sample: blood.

CDR3: CASSVGTAKRGYTF. The CDR3 DNA is TGTGCCAGCAGCGTAGGGACGGCCAAAAGGGGCTACACCTTC. The chain recombines TRBV9 with TRBJ1-2; no clear D. V shed 0 bases and J shed 8 bases, with 14 bases lying between them. Germline-derived CDR1 and CDR2 are SGDLS and YYNGEE. This CDR3 spans 14 amino acids.